The 18 T cell receptor beta chains reported below all come from one sample, sequenced in a study of control samples from healthy donors and cancer patients. Measured with immunoSEQ multiplex PCR; TCRdb has only the in-frame clones, and not every one. The repertoire holds 230,000 or so clones, around 94% seen once, with less than 1.6% in the top ten. The sample was blood. Receptors were obtained from a man aged 50-59 years in good health.

The rearrangement joins TRBV28 to TRBJ2-7, with D possibly called TRBD1 or TRBD2 (5 bases each). The germline V and J ends were trimmed by 8 bases and 0 bases, with 11 bases remaining between them. Germline V gives CDR1 MDHEN, CDR2 SYDVKM. This CDR3 is 13 amino acids long. The DNA of the CDR3 is TGTGCCAGCGGCTCAGGGAGCTCCTACGAGCAGTACGTC. It yields the protein CASGSGSSYEQYV.

The chain joins TRBV5-4 to TRBJ1-3; D gene unclear. V was cut by 4 bases and J by 4 bases, with 9 bases left in between. Germline-derived CDR1 and CDR2 are SGHNT and YYREEE (reference sequence). This CDR3 has 13 residues. The CDR3 spells CASSPERGNTIYF. CDR3 sequence (DNA): TGTGCCAGCAGCCCGGAGCGGGGAAACACCATATATTTT. Complete variable domain (other parts from reference TRBV5-4 and TRBJ1-3): ETGVTQSPTHLIKTRGQQVTLRCSSQSGHNTVSWYQQALGQGPQFIFQYYREEENGRGNFPPRFSGLQFPNYSSELNVNALELDDSALYLCASSPERGNTIYFGEGSWLTVV.

The V call is TRBV11-2, the J call TRBJ1-2; no definite D call. Germline lookup yields CDR1 SGHAT and CDR2 FQNNGV. The CDR3 runs 15 residues. V was shortened by 6 bases and J by 4 bases, with 18 bases between the two germline ends. CDR3 loop: CASRLIGSAAYGYTF. CDR3 nucleotides: TGTGCCAGCAGGCTTATTGGGTCAGCCGCCTATGGCTACACCTTC.

The chain is built from TRBV3-1 (or the pseudogene TRBV3-2) and TRBJ1-3, with TRBD1 matching over 7 bases. The CDR3 runs to 16 residues. Germline V CDR1 and CDR2: LGHDT, YNNKEL (reference sequence). The V segment lost 4 bases and the J segment 2 bases; nucleotides outside the gene matches: 8. As DNA, the CDR3 is TGTGCCAGCAGCCGGCGACAGGGAGCGACTGGAAACACCATATATTTT. This translates into CASSRRQGATGNTIYF.

The chain uses TRBV15 and TRBJ1-4; no reliable D call. Germline V lookup: CDR1 LNHNV, CDR2 YYDKDF (reference sequence). This CDR3 spans 14 amino acids. V lost 0 bases to trimming and J lost 7 bases, with 9 bases between them. The CDR3, as DNA: TGTGCCACCAGCAGAGAGGTCGGCGCTGAAAAACTGTTTTTT. Translating it yields CATSREVGAEKLFF.

Concerning this clone: At the DNA level, this CDR3 is encoded by other sequences in the same sample as well. V and J are TRBV28 and TRBJ1-1; D remains ambiguous. Trimming stripped 6 bases from V and 1 base from J, with 9 bases between. The CDR3 runs 13 residues. Germline V gives CDR1 MDHEN, CDR2 SYDVKM. The CDR3 DNA reads TGTGCCAGCAGCCTCAGAAGGAACACTGAAGCTTTCTTT. Translated, it gives CASSLRRNTEAFF.

This chain connects TRBV7-2 to TRBJ2-1; 9 bases are a match to TRBD1. V gave up 4 bases and J gave up 10 bases; unmatched junction bases: 8. The CDR3 consists of 14 residues. CDR1 SGHTA and CDR2 FQGNSA come from the germline V gene. The CDR3, as DNA: TGTGCCAGCAGCTCCGGGACAGGGTCAGGGGAGCAGTTCTTC. Protein: CASSSGTGSGEQFF.

This chain connects TRBV24-1 to TRBJ2-2, with 12 bases fitting TRBD1. Germline V gene sequence: CDR1 KGHDR, CDR2 SFDVKD. V gave up 1 base and J gave up 0 bases; unmatched junction bases: 8. CDR3 size: 20 residues. CDR3 loop: CATSDLGTGGVEPNTGELFF. CDR3 coding DNA: TGTGCCACCAGTGATTTAGGGACAGGGGGCGTAGAGCCGAACACCGGGGAGCTGTTTTTT.

This chain joins TRBV6-1 and TRBJ1-2; no firm D call. The germline gives CDR1 MNHNS, CDR2 SASEGT. Trimming took off 3 bases at V and 7 bases at J, with 9 bases between the two ends. The CDR3 is 12 amino acids. CDR3 in amino acids: CASSDPGSGYTF. DNA of the CDR3: TGTGCCAGCAGTGACCCAGGCTCTGGCTACACCTTC.

The rearrangement uses TRBV7-3 and TRBJ1-2; D not resolved. This CDR3 spans 15 amino acids. V lost 5 bases, J lost 2 bases, and 15 bases lay in between. CDR1 is SGHTA and CDR2 is FQGTGA in the germline V gene. The CDR3 nucleotides are TGTGCCAGCAGCGTACTGGGTGGCCTGAACTATGGCTACACCTTC. It specifies CASSVLGGLNYGYTF. The complete variable domain, with remaining parts taken from reference TRBV7-3 and TRBJ1-2, reads GAGVSQTPSNKVTEKGKYVELRCDPISGHTALYWYRQSLGQGPEFLIYFQGTGAADDSGLPNDRFFAVRPEGSVSTLKIQRTERGDSAVYLCASSVLGGLNYGYTFGSGTRLTVV.

The V and J genes are TRBV15 and TRBJ1-5, with unresolved D. Germline values: CDR1 LNHNV, CDR2 YYDKDF (reference sequence). This CDR3 has 17 amino acids. The V end was cut by 7 bases, the J end by 0 bases, with 19 bases between. The CDR3 loop reads CATKSTAAVYSNQPQHF. DNA for the CDR3: TGTGCCACCAAGTCGACGGCTGCTGTTTATAGCAATCAGCCCCAGCATTTT.

This clone came up once. The genes are TRBV5-1 and TRBJ1-1; D uncertain. Trimming took 5 bases from V and 0 from J, leaving 8 bases between them. CDR3 length: 13 residues. The V gene's germline CDR1 is SGHRS and CDR2 YFSETQ. CDR3: CASSTQMNTEAFF. Here the CDR3 DNA reads TGCGCCAGCAGTACCCAAATGAACACTGAAGCTTTCTTT.

J is TRBJ2-5 and V is TRBV3-1 (or the pseudogene TRBV3-2), with 14 bases matching TRBD2. The CDR3 is 17 amino acids. V gave up 4 bases and J gave up 5 bases; unmatched junction bases: 9. CDR1 LGHDT and CDR2 YNNKEL come from the germline V gene (reference sequence). The CDR3 DNA sequence: TGTGCCAGCAGCCTACGACGGACTAGCGGGGGGTTGGAGACCCAGTACTTC. Residues: CASSLRRTSGGLETQYF.

This chain joins TRBV24-1 and TRBJ2-1; D assignment may be TRBD1 or TRBD2 (5 bases each). Germline values: CDR1 KGHDR, CDR2 SFDVKD. This CDR3 is built from 16 residues. V lost 4 bases and J 2 bases, leaving 14 bases between the germline ends. The CDR3 protein is CATSDLTGPPYNEQFF. The CDR3 bases are TGTGCCACCAGTGACCTGACGGGGCCCCCCTACAATGAGCAGTTCTTC.

The chain recombines TRBV28 with TRBJ1-5, with D perhaps TRBD1 (5 bases). CDR3 length: 14 residues. CDR1 MDHEN and CDR2 SYDVKM come from the germline V gene. V dropped 5 bases and J dropped 7 bases, with 15 bases sitting between them. DNA of the CDR3: TGTGCCAGCAGTCCAATAAGGGGATGGCAGCCCCAGCATTTT. It translates to CASSPIRGWQPQHF. Filled out from reference TRBV28 and TRBJ1-5, the complete variable domain reads DVKVTQSSRYLVKRTGEKVFLECVQDMDHENMFWYRQDPGLGLRLIYFSYDVKMKEKGDIPEGYSVSREKKERFSLILESASTNQTSMYLCASSPIRGWQPQHFGDGTRLSIL.

The chain recombines TRBV10-3 with TRBJ2-7, with 10 nucleotides matching TRBD1. The germline V gene has CDR1 ENHRY and CDR2 SYGVKD. With 7 bases clipped from V and 3 bases from J, the junction kept 9 bases outside the gene matches. This CDR3 contains 15 residues. The DNA for the CDR3 is TGTGCCATCACTACCGGGACAGGGGCTGGCTACGAGCAGTACTTC. This sequence encodes CAITTGTGAGYEQYF.

V gene TRBV5-1 combines with J gene TRBJ2-7, with D possibly matching TRBD2 (7 bases). The CDR3 sequence is 17 residues long. Germline assignment: CDR1 SGHRS and CDR2 YFSETQ. V was trimmed by 4 bases and J by 3 bases, leaving 23 bases between them. CDR3 sequence: CASSLLEGGRRDYEQYF. CDR3 DNA sequence: TGCGCCAGCAGCCTACTCGAGGGGGGGAGGAGAGACTACGAGCAGTACTTC.

The chain combines TRBV7-9 with TRBJ2-1, with no clear D. V was cut by 1 base and J by 1 base, with 8 bases left in between. The CDR3 has 15 amino acids. Germline V gene sequence: CDR1 SEHNR, CDR2 FQNEAQ (reference sequence). As DNA, the CDR3 is TGTGCCAGCAGCTTAGGGGCTAGATCCTACAATGAGCAGTTCTTC. It is translated as CASSLGARSYNEQFF.